The entry below gives a single T cell receptor beta chain sequence along with its context. Germline CDR1 MNHEY, CDR2 SVGAGI. V dropped 6 bases and J dropped 2 bases, with 8 bases sitting between them. The CDR3 totals 12 residues. The data belong to a study of blood T cell repertoires in COVID-19. Clones were read by immunoSEQ multiplex PCR, and TCRdb kept only the in-frame ones, dropping some. The table has 310,000 or so clones, approximately 86% seen once. The V and J genes are TRBV6-5 and TRBJ2-7, with no clear D. The sequence was collected from a woman aged 45-65 years who had recovered from COVID-19. The sequenced material came from peripheral blood. The chain's CDR3 is CASSASAYEQYF. In nucleotides, the CDR3 is TGTGCCAGCAGCGCTTCAGCCTACGAGCAGTACTTC.